This T cell receptor (beta chain) was profiled in a study of blood T cells in healthy people across ages. Primers used in a second PCR of about 7 to 11 cycles were a sample-barcoded 5' primer and a J-beta primer mix. MiXCR was run by TCRdb on the 5' RACE reads, yielding one entry per CDR3 protein. The sample lists about 1.4 million distinct CDR3 sequences; roughly 59% were seen once. The sequenced sample was blood. The receptor comes from a man between 18 and 29 years old in good health.

The CDR3 reads CASSLSPAAGGQPQHF. CDR3 sequence (DNA): TGTGCCAGCAGTTTATCCCCGGCGGCAGGGGGGCAGCCCCAGCATTTT. The chain carries TRBV27 and TRBJ1-5, with 7 bases fitting TRBD1. The germline V gene encodes CDR1 MNHEY and CDR2 SMNVEV (reference sequence). The V gene end was trimmed by 0 bases and the J gene end by 7 bases; junction bases not matched to a gene: 9. The CDR3 length is 16 residues.